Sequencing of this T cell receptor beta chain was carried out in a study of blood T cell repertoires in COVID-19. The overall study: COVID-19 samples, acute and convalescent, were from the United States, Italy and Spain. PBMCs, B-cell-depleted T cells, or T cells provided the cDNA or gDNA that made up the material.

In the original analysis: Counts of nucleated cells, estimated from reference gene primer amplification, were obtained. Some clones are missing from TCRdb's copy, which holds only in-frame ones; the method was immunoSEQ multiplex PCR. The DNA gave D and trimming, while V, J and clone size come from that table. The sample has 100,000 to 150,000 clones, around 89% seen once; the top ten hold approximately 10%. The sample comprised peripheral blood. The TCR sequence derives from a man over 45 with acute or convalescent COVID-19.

In DNA form, the CDR3 reads TGTGCCAGCAGCTTAGGGTTAACCGGGACAGGGGCCACCTACGAGCAGTACTTC. Amino acids: CASSLGLTGTGATYEQYF. The chain combines TRBV7-2 with TRBJ2-7; TRBD1 matches 10 bases. The CDR3 spans 18 residues. J gave up 2 bases and V 1 base, and 11 bases lay outside the gene matches. Germline V gives CDR1 SGHTA, CDR2 FQGNSA.